The rows below give T cell receptor beta chains drawn from one sample of a study of CD8 T cells in Susac syndrome. TCRdb reanalysed the immunoSEQ multiplex PCR reads using MiXCR and keeps one entry per CDR3 protein. The sample consists of a few hundred thousand distinct CDR3 sequences, 95% of them appearing once. Sequences were obtained from CD4+ T cells from PBMCs. Receptors originate from a human donor with multiple sclerosis. Both conserved end residues are part of each CDR3. A D gene is named only where the DNA matches it firmly. Clone sizes are given selectively: once, few, many, or a class where the clone is expanded.

size,V,length,J,D,DNA,CDR3
.,TRBV29-1,13,TRBJ2-1,.,TGCAGCCATGCTCAGGGTTCCTACAATGAGCAGTTCTTC,CSHAQGSYNEQFF
.,TRBV29-1,10,TRBJ2-7,TRBD2,TGCAGCGTTGACTCCGCGGGAGTTATCTTC,CSVDSAGVIF
.,TRBV7-9,15,TRBJ2-7,TRBD2,TGTGCCAGCAGCCCGCGCGGGGGGCCCAGCTACGAGCAGTACTTC,CASSPRGGPSYEQYF
.,TRBV5-6,13,TRBJ2-7,.,TGTGCCAGCAGCTTGGGCGGGGACTACGAGCAGTACTTC,CASSLGGDYEQYF
.,TRBV29-1,13,TRBJ2-5,TRBD1,TGCAGCGGAAACAGGGGTATTGGGGAGACCCAGTACTTC,CSGNRGIGETQYF
.,TRBV20-1,14,TRBJ2-1,.,TGCAGTGCGAACCCTGGGGGAGGAGGCAATGAGCAGTTCTTC,CSANPGGGGNEQFF
.,TRBV20-1,13,TRBJ2-5,.,TGCAGTGCTAGAGTAGTTAGGGGAGAGACCCAGTACTTC,CSARVVRGETQYF
.,TRBV5-4,16,TRBJ2-6,TRBD1,TGTGCCAGCAGCGCCGGACAGGGGACTGGGGCCAACGTCCTGACTTTC,CASSAGQGTGANVLTF
.,TRBV7-2,16,TRBJ2-7,.,TGTGCCAGCAGTTTAACATCGTGGGGGCAAAGCTACGAGCAGTACTTC,CASSLTSWGQSYEQYF
once,TRBV9,17,TRBJ2-3,TRBD1,TGTGCCAGCAGCAGCTCCCTCCGGGACAGGGTTGGTGGGACGCAGTATTTT,CASSSSLRDRVGGTQYF
.,TRBV7-9,15,TRBJ2-2,TRBD2,TGTGCCAGCAGCCCCGGGACTAGTGGCGCCGGGGAGCTGTTTTTT,CASSPGTSGAGELFF
.,TRBV30,10,TRBJ2-7,.,TGTGCCTGGAGTAAGGACAGATCGTACTTC,CAWSKDRSYF
.,TRBV10-3,16,TRBJ1-1,.,TGTGCCATTCACGGAGGGGCAGGGGATTTGAACACTGAAGCTTTCTTT,CAIHGGAGDLNTEAFF
.,TRBV28,15,TRBJ2-7,.,TGTGCCAGCAGTGGGGCCGCAGGGCAAAGGGACGAGCAGTACTTC,CASSGAAGQRDEQYF
.,TRBV6-5,14,TRBJ2-7,.,TGTGCCAGCAGCGCCGGGACAACCAAATACGAGCAGTACTTC,CASSAGTTKYEQYF
once,TRBV9,14,TRBJ1-6,.,TGTGCCAGCAGCGTATCCGGGGCAGATTCACCCCTCCACTTT,CASSVSGADSPLHF
.,TRBV29-1,12,TRBJ2-3,TRBD2,TGCAGCGTGGAACTAGCGGGAGATACGCAGTATTTT,CSVELAGDTQYF
.,TRBV12-3/TRBV12-4,12,TRBJ1-1,.,TGTGCCAGCACCCTGGACAGTCTCCAGGCTTTCTTT,CASTLDSLQAFF
few,TRBV28,12,TRBJ2-7,.,TGTGCCAGCAGTCCATTCTCCTACGAGCAGTACTTC,CASSPFSYEQYF
.,TRBV6-1,14,TRBJ2-7,TRBD1,TGTGCCAGCAGTGAGGACAGGTTTCCCTACGAGCAGTACTTC,CASSEDRFPYEQYF
.,TRBV20-1,12,TRBJ2-7,.,TGCAGTGCTACCCCGGACAGTTACGAGCAGTACTTC,CSATPDSYEQYF
.,TRBV3-1,16,TRBJ1-6,.,TGTGCCAGCAGCCTAAAGGGGCAGGGCCGAAATTCACCCCTCCACTTT,CASSLKGQGRNSPLHF
.,TRBV20-1,13,TRBJ2-1,.,TGCAGTGCTAGAGGGGACGGCTACAATGAGCAGTTCTTC,CSARGDGYNEQFF
.,TRBV9,16,TRBJ2-3,.,TGTGCCAGCAGCGTAGTGGGCCAGACTAGCACAGATACGCAGTATTTT,CASSVVGQTSTDTQYF
.,TRBV30,15,TRBJ2-5,TRBD2,TGTGCCTGGAGTTTTAGCGGGAGGGCCTTGGGGACCCAGTACTTC,CAWSFSGRALGTQYF
.,TRBV20-1,16,TRBJ1-2,TRBD1,TGCAGTGCTATGGGAGGTTCGGACAGGGGAAACTATGGCTACACCTTC,CSAMGGSDRGNYGYTF
.,TRBV7-7,15,TRBJ2-3,.,TGTGCTAGCGCCCCGGCGGGTTCTAGCACAGATACGCAGTATTTT,CASAPAGSSTDTQYF
.,TRBV7-2,16,TRBJ2-3,.,TGTGCCAGCAGCTTAGCCTGGACGGGGGTCACAGATACGCAGTATTTT,CASSLAWTGVTDTQYF
.,TRBV3-1,15,TRBJ2-5,TRBD2,TGTGCCAGCAGCAACTGGACTAGCGGGGCCGAGACCCAGTACTTC,CASSNWTSGAETQYF
.,TRBV20-1,14,TRBJ1-1,TRBD1,TGCAGTGCTAGACGGACAGGGGGGAACACTGAAGCTTTCTTT,CSARRTGGNTEAFF
.,TRBV3-1,15,TRBJ2-7,.,TGTGCCAGCAGCCAAGATCCGACCAACTCCTACGAGCAGTACTTC,CASSQDPTNSYEQYF
.,TRBV30,15,TRBJ2-5,TRBD2,TGTGCCTGGAGTCACGGACTAGCGGGACAAGAGACCCAGTACTTC,CAWSHGLAGQETQYF
.,TRBV20-1,14,TRBJ2-7,.,TGCAGTGCCAGAAGAGGATCGTTTTCCTACGAGCAGTACTTC,CSARRGSFSYEQYF
.,TRBV30,15,TRBJ1-5,TRBD1,TGTGCCTGGAGCCGGGACAGGGGTTCCAATCAGCCCCAGCATTTT,CAWSRDRGSNQPQHF
once,TRBV7-9,13,TRBJ1-6,.,TGTGCCAGCAGCTCGCAGGGTCTACACACCCTCCACTTT,CASSSQGLHTLHF
.,TRBV20-1,15,TRBJ2-5,TRBD2,TGCAGTGCTAGCGCTAGCGGGAGGGAGTGGGAGACCCAGTACTTC,CSASASGREWETQYF
.,TRBV27,13,TRBJ1-1,.,TGTGCCAGCAGTTTATGGCGGAACACTGAAGCTTTCTTT,CASSLWRNTEAFF
.,TRBV12-3/TRBV12-4,14,TRBJ1-4,.,TGTGCCAGCAGTTTCCAGGGGAGCGAGGAAAAACTGTTTTTT,CASSFQGSEEKLFF
.,TRBV20-1,15,TRBJ2-5,TRBD2,TGCAGTGCTAGAGATCCCCTAGCGGGCCCCGAGACCCAGTACTTC,CSARDPLAGPETQYF
.,TRBV4-1,14,TRBJ2-3,.,TGCGCCAGCAGCCACCCGGGCGGGACAGATACGCAGTATTTT,CASSHPGGTDTQYF
.,TRBV28,15,TRBJ1-2,TRBD1,TGTGCCAGCAGTTTCGCGGACAGGGTCCTCTATGGCTACACCTTC,CASSFADRVLYGYTF